These T cell receptor beta chains were read from a single sample in a study of identical twins. One entry per CDR3 protein results from TCRdb running MiXCR on the 5' RACE reads. The repertoire holds a few hundred thousand distinct CDR3 sequences, with under 20% as singletons. Source material: naive T cells sorted from blood. These receptors originate from a man between 45 and 60 years old in good health. Each CDR3 is given with its conserved first and last residue. A D gene is named only where the DNA matches it firmly. Some rows have no size entry. The others give once, few or many, or a class for an expanded clone.

TRBJ2-5	TRBD2	.	TRBV20-1	TGCAGTGCATTAGGGGACTCGGGGGGTGAGACCCAGTACTTC	CSALGDSGGETQYF
TRBJ2-7	TRBD1	.	TRBV6-1	TGTGCCAGCAGTCTCGGACAGGAGATCTACGAGCAGTACTTC	CASSLGQEIYEQYF
TRBJ2-7	.	many	TRBV10-3	TGTGCCATCAGAGGAGACATAACCTACGAGCAGTACTTC	CAIRGDITYEQYF
TRBJ2-1	TRBD1	.	TRBV19	TGTGCCAGTAGTATAGATTCCAGGGGGCTCTACAATGAGCAGTTCTTC	CASSIDSRGLYNEQFF
TRBJ2-3	.	few	TRBV7-2	TGTGCCAGCAGCTTAGTGTGGGGGGGGCCAGGGGATACGCAGTATTTT	CASSLVWGGPGDTQYF
TRBJ2-4	.	many	TRBV6-5	TGTGCCAGCCAATTTTTAGACATTCAGTACTTC	CASQFLDIQYF
TRBJ2-1	TRBD1	many	TRBV12-3/TRBV12-4	TGTGCCAGCAGTTTTAGGACAGGGAGTCAGTTCTTC	CASSFRTGSQFF
TRBJ1-6	TRBD1	few	TRBV20-1	TGCAGTGCTAGACCGGGACAGGGTATGAATTCACCCCTCCACTTT	CSARPGQGMNSPLHF
TRBJ2-6	.	.	TRBV28	TGTGCCAGCAGTCCGTCGGACGGTTACTCTGGGGCCAACGTCCTGACTTTC	CASSPSDGYSGANVLTF
TRBJ2-7	.	few	TRBV28	TGTGCCAGCAGTTTATCGGTCAACTACGAGCAGTACTTC	CASSLSVNYEQYF
TRBJ2-1	.	many	TRBV14	TGTGCCAGCAGCCCGCCTGGAAGGGTTAGGATTAATGAGCAGTTCTTC	CASSPPGRVRINEQFF
TRBJ2-5	.	.	TRBV27	TGTGCCAGCAGTTTAGTGGAGCCCTTGGAGACCCAGTACTTC	CASSLVEPLETQYF
TRBJ2-1	TRBD2	.	TRBV9	TGTGCCAGCAGCGTAGTAGCTAGCGGGGGGGCAGGGGAGCAGTTCTTC	CASSVVASGGAGEQFF
TRBJ1-2	TRBD1	many	TRBV18	TGTGCCAGCTCACCTGGACAGGCCTATGGCTACACCTTC	CASSPGQAYGYTF
TRBJ1-5	.	few	TRBV5-5	TGTGCCAGCAGCACCTCAGGTACTAGCAATCAGCCCCAGCATTTT	CASSTSGTSNQPQHF
TRBJ2-2	.	.	TRBV7-6	TGTGCCAGCAGCTTAGCGCCAATCGGGGAGCTGTTTTTT	CASSLAPIGELFF